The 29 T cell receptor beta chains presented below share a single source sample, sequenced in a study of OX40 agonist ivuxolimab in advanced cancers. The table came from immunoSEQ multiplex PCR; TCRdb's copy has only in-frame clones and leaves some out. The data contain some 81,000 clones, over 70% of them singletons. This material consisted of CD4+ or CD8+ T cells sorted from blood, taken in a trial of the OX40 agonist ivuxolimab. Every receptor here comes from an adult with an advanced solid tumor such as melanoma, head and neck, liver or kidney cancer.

CDR3: CASSSGTGAAGTQYF. The CDR3 DNA reads as TGTGCCAGCAGTTCCGGGACAGGGGCCGCCGGTACGCAGTATTTT. The rearrangement links TRBV27 to TRBJ2-3, with TRBD1 identical over 10 bases. CDR1 MNHEY and CDR2 SMNVEV come from the germline V gene (reference sequence). J lost 8 bases, V lost 4 bases, and 9 bases had no gene match. The CDR3 extends over 15 amino acids.

CDR3 protein: CASTSLVADTQYF. The CDR3 DNA sequence: TGCGCCAGCACGTCGCTTGTCGCAGATACGCAGTATTTT. The chain joins TRBV5-1 to TRBJ2-3, with D uncertain. V gave up 6 bases and J gave up 4 bases, with 12 bases separating them. This CDR3 is built from 13 residues. Germline V CDR1 and CDR2: SGHRS, YFSETQ. Supplemented by reference TRBV5-1 and TRBJ2-3, the full variable domain reads KAGVTQTPRYLIKTRGQQVTLSCSPISGHRSVSWYQQTPGQGLQFLFEYFSETQRNKGNFPGRFSGRQFSNSRSEMNVSTLELGDSALYLCASTSLVADTQYFGPGTRLTVL.

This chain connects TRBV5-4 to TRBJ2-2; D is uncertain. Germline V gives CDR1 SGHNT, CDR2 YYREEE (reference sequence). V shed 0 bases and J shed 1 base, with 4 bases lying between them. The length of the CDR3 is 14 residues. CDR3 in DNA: TGTGCCAGCAGCTTGGTTCAGAACACCGGGGAGCTGTTTTTT. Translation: CASSLVQNTGELFF. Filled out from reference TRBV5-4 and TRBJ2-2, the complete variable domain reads ETGVTQSPTHLIKTRGQQVTLRCSSQSGHNTVSWYQQALGQGPQFIFQYYREEENGRGNFPPRFSGLQFPNYSSELNVNALELDDSALYLCASSLVQNTGELFFGEGSRLTVL.

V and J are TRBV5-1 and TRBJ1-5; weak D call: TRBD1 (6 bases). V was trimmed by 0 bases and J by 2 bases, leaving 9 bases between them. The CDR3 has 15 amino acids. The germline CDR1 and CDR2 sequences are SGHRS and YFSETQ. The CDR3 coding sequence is TGCGCCAGCAGCTTGGTGGCAGGGGGCAATCAGCCCCAGCATTTT. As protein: CASSLVAGGNQPQHF.

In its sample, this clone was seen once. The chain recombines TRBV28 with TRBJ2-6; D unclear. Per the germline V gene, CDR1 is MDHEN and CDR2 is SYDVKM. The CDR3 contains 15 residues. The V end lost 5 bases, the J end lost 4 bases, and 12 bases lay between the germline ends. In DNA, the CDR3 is TGTGCCAGCAGTCCTCCTCGGCTGGGGGCCAACGTCCTGACTTTC. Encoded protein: CASSPPRLGANVLTF.

CDR3 nucleotides: TGTGCCAGCAGTTCGACTCCTGGAAACACCATATATTTT. Translating it yields CASSSTPGNTIYF. The rearrangement links TRBV6-5 to TRBJ1-3; no clear D. The CDR3 sequence is 13 residues long. From germline, CDR1 is MNHEY and CDR2 SVGAGI. Trimming cost V 4 bases and J 2 bases, with 6 bases left between them.

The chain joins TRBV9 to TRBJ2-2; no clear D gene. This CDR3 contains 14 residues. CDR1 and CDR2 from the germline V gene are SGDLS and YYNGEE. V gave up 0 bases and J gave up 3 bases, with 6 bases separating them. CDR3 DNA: TGTGCCAGCAGCGTAGGTGCGTACACCGGGGAGCTGTTTTTT. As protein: CASSVGAYTGELFF.

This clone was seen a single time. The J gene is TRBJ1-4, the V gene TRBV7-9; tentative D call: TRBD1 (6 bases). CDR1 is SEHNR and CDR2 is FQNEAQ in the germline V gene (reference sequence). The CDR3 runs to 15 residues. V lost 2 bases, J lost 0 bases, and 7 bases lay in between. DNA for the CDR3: TGTGCCAGCAGCTTACGGACAGCAACTAATGAAAAACTGTTTTTT. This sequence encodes CASSLRTATNEKLFF.

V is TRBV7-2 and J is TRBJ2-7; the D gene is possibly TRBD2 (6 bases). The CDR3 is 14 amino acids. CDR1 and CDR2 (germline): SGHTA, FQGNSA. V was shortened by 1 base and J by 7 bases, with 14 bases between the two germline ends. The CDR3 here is CASSLDGGTKEQYF. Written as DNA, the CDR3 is TGTGCCAGCAGCTTAGATGGGGGGACGAAGGAGCAGTACTTC.

CDR3: CAISESKGIDNEQFF. The DNA for the CDR3 is TGTGCCATCAGTGAGTCGAAAGGGATCGACAATGAGCAGTTCTTC. The chain links TRBV10-3 to TRBJ2-1; D uncertain. V was shortened by 0 bases and J by 5 bases, with 11 bases between the two germline ends. The CDR3 is 15 residues long. Per germline, CDR1 ENHRY and CDR2 SYGVKD.

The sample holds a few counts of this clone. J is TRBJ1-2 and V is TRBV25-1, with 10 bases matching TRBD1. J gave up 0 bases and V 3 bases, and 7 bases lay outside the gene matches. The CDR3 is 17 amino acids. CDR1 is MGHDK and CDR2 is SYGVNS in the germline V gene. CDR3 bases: TGTGCCAGCAGTGATTTTGAGACAGGGGGCTCTAACTATGGCTACACCTTC. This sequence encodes CASSDFETGGSNYGYTF.

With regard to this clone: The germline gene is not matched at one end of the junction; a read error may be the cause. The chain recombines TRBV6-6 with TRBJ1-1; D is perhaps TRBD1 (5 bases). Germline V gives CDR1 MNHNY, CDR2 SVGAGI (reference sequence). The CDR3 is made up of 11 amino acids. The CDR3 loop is CASSYSQGPTF. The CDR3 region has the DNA TGTGCCAGCAGTTACTCGCAGGGTCCGACCTTT.

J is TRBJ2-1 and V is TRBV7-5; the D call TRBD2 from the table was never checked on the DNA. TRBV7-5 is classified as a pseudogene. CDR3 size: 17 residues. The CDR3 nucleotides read TGTGTCAGAAGCTTAGCACGGGCTAGCGGGGGAAAAAATGAGCAGTTCTTC. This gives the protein CVRSLARASGGKNEQFF.

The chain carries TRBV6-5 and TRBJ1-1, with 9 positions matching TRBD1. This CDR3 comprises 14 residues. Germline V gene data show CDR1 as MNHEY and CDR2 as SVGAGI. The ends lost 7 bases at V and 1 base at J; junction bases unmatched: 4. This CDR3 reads CASISGQGNTEAFF. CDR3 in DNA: TGTGCCAGCATCTCGGGACAGGGGAACACTGAAGCTTTCTTT.

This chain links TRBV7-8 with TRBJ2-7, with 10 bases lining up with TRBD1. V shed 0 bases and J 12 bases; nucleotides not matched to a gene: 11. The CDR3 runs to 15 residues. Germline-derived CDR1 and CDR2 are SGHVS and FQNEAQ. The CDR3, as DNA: TGTGCCAGCAGCTTAGCGGGACAGGGGCGGTCTGGGGGGTACTTC. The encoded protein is CASSLAGQGRSGGYF.

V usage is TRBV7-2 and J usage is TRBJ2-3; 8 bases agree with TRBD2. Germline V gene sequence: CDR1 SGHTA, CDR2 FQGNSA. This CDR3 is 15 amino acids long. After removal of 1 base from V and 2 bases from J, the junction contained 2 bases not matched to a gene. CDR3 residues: CASSLGGGYTDTQYF. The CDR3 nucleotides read TGTGCCAGCAGCTTAGGCGGGGGGTACACAGATACGCAGTATTTT.

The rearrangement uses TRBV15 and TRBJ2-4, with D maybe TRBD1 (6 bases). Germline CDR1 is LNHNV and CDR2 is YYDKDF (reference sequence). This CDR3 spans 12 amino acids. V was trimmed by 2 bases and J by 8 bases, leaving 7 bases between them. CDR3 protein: CATSRYRDIQYF. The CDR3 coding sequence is TGTGCCACCAGCAGATACAGGGACATTCAGTACTTC. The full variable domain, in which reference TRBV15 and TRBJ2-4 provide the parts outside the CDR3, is DAMVIQNPRYQVTQFGKPVTLSCSQTLNHNVMYWYQQKSSQAPKLLFHYYDKDFNNEADTPDNFQSRRPNTSFCFLDIRSPGLGDTAMYLCATSRYRDIQYFGAGTRLSVL.

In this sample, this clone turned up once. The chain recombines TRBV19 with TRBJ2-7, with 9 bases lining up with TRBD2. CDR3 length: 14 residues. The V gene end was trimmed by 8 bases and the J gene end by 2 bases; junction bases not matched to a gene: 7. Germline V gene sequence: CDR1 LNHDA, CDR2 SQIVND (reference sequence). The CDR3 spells CASSSSGAAYEQYF. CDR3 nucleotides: TGTGCCAGTTCCTCTAGCGGGGCCGCCTACGAGCAGTACTTC.

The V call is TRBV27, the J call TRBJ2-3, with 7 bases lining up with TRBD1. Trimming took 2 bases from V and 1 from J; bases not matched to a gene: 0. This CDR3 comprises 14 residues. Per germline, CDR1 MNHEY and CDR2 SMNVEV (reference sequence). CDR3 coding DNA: TGTGCCAGCAGTTTAGGACAGGGCACAGATACGCAGTATTTT. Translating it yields CASSLGQGTDTQYF.

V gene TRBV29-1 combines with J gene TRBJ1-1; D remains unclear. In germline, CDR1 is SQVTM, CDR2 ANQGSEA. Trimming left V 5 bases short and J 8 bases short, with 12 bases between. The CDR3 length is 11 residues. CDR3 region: CSVKRAAEAFF. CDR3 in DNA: TGCAGCGTTAAGAGGGCGGCGGAAGCTTTCTTT.

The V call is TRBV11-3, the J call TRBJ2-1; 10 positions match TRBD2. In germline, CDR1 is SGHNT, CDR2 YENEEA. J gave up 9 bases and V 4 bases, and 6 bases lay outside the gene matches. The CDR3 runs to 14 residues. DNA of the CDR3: TGTGCCAGCAGCTCGGGACTAGCGTCCGCTGAGCAGTTCTTC. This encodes CASSSGLASAEQFF.

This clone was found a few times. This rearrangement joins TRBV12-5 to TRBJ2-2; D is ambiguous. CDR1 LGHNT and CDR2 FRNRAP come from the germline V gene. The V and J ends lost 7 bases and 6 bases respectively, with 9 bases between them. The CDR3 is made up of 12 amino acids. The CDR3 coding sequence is TGTGCTAGTGCCTCCATGGCCGGGGAGCTGTTTTTT. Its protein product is CASASMAGELFF.

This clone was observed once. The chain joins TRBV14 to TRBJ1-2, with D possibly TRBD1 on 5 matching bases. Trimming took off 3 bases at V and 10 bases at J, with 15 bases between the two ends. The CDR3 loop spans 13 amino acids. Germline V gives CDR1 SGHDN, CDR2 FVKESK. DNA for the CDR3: TGTGCCAGCAGCCAGGCGGCTACCGGGACCTACACCTTC. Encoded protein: CASSQAATGTYTF.

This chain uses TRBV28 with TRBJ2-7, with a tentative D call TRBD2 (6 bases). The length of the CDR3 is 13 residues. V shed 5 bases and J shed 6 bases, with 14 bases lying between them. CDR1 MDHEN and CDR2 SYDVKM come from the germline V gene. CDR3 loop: CASSPSGDGEQYF. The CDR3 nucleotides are TGTGCCAGCAGTCCATCGGGAGATGGCGAGCAGTACTTC.

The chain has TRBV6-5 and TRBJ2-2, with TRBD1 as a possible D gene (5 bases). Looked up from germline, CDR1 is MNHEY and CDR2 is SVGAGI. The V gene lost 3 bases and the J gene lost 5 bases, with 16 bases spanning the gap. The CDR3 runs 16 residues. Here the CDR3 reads CASSYTRGARTGELFF. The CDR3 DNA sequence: TGTGCCAGCAGTTATACCCGTGGGGCGCGGACCGGGGAGCTGTTTTTT.

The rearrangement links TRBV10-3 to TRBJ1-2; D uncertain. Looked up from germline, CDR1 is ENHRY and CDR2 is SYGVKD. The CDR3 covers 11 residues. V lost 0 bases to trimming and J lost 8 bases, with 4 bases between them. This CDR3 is CAISESGGYTF. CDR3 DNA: TGTGCCATCAGTGAGTCGGGCGGCTACACCTTC.

The CDR3 nucleotides read TGTGCCAGCAGCTTTTACGGCCCCTATAATTCACCCCTCCACTTT. Encoded protein: CASSFYGPYNSPLHF. V usage is TRBV5-4 and J usage is TRBJ1-6; D uncertain. CDR3 length: 15 residues. Trimming left V 2 bases short and J 2 bases short, with 8 bases between. Germline V gives CDR1 SGHNT, CDR2 YYREEE (reference sequence).

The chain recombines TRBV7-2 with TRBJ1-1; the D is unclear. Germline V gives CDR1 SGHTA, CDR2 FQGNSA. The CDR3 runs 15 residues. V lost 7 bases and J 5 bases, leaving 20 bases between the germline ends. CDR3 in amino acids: CASTSYRTGGTEAFF. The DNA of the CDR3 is TGTGCCAGCACCTCGTACCGGACGGGAGGGACTGAAGCTTTCTTT. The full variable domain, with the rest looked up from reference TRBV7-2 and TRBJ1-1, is GAGVSQSPSNKVTEKGKDVELRCDPISGHTALYWYRQSLGQGLEFLIYFQGNSAPDKSGLPSDRFSAERTGGSVSTLTIQRTQQEDSAVYLCASTSYRTGGTEAFFGQGTRLTVV.

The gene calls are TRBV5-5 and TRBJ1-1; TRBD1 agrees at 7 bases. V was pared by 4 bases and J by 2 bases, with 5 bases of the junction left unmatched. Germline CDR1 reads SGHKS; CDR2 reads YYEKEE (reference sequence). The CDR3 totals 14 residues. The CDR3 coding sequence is TGTGCCAGCAGCCGCGGGACAGCTAACACTGAAGCTTTCTTT. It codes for CASSRGTANTEAFF.